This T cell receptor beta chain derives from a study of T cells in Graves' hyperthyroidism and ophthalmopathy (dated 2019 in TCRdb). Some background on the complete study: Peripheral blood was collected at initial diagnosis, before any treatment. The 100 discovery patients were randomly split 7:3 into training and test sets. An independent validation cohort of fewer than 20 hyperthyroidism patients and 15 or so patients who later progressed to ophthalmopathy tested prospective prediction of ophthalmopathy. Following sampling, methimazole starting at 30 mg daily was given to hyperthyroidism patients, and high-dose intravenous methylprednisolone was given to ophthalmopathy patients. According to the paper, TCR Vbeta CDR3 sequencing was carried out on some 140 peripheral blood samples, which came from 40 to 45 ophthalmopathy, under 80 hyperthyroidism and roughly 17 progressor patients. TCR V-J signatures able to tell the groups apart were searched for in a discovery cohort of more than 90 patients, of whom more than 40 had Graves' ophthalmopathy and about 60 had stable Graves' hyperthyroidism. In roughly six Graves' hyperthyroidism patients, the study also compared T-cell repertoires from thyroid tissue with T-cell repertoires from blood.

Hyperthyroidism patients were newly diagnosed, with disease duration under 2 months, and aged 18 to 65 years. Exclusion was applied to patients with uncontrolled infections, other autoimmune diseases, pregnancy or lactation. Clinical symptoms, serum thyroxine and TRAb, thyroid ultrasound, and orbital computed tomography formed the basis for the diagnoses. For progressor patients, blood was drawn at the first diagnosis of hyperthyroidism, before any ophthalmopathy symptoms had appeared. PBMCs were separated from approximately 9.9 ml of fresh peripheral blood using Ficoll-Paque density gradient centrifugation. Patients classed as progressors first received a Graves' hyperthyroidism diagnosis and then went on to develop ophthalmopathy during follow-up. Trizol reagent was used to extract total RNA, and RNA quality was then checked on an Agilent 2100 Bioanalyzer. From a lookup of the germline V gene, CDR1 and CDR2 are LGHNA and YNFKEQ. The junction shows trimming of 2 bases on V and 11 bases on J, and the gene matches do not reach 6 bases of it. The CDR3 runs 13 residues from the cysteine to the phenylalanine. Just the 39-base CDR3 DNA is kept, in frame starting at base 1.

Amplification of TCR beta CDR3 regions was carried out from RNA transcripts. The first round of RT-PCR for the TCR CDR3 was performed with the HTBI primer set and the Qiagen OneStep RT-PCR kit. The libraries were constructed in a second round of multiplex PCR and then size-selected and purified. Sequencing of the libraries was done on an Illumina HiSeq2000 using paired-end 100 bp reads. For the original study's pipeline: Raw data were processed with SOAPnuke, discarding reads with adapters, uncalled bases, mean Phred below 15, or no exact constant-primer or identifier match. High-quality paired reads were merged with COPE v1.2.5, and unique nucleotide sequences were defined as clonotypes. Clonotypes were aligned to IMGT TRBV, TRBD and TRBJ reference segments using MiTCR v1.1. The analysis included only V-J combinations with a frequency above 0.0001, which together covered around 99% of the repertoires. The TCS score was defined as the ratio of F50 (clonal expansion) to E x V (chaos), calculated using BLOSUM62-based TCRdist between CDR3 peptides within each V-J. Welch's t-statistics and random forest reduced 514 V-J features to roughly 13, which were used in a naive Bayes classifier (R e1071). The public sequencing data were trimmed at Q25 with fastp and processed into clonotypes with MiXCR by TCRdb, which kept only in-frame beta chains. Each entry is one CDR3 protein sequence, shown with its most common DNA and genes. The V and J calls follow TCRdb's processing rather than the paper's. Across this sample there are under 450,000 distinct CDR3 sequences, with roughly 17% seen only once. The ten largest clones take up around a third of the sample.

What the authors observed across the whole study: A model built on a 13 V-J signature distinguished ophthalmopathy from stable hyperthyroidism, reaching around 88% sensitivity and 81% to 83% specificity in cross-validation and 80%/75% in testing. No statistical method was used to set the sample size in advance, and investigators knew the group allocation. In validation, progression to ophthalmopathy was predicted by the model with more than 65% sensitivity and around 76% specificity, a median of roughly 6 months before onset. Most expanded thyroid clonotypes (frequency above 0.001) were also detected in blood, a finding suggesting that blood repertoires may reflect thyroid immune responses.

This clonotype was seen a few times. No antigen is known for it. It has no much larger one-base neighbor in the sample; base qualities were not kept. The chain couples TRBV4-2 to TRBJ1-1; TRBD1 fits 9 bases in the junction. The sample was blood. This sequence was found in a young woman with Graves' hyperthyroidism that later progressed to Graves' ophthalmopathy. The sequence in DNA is TGTGCCAGCAGCCAAAGCGGACAGGGGATGGCTTTCTTT. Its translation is CASSQSGQGMAFF.